The next 16 T cell receptor beta chains were all read from a single sample in a study of PD-1 blockade in classical Hodgkin lymphoma. Libraries were prepared by immunoSEQ multiplex PCR; TCRdb keeps only in-frame clonotypes and omits some of them. The sample contains about 30,000 clones, 70% of which appear only once. Every patient experienced relapse after autologous stem cell transplantation, and brentuximab vedotin exposure varied. The material sequenced was peripheral blood mononuclear cells (PBMCs), taken before the second cycle of nivolumab. The source is a human donor with classical Hodgkin lymphoma.

The chain combines TRBV5-1 with TRBJ1-6; 8 positions agree with TRBD1. J gave up 10 bases and V 0 bases, and 9 bases lay outside the gene matches. Germline values: CDR1 SGHRS, CDR2 YFSETQ. The CDR3 extends over 16 amino acids. This CDR3 reads CASSLGRDRNGSPLHF. As DNA, the CDR3 is TGCGCCAGCAGCTTGGGGCGGGACAGGAATGGGTCACCCCTCCACTTT.

This rearrangement joins TRBV2 to TRBJ1-1; D remains ambiguous. Germline values: CDR1 SNHLY, CDR2 FYNNEI. V was pared by 4 bases and J by 0 bases, with 6 bases between. CDR3 length equals 13 residues. The CDR3 loop reads CASSGRLNTEAFF. The CDR3 DNA reads as TGTGCCAGCAGTGGGAGGCTGAACACTGAAGCTTTCTTT.

The chain joins TRBV2 to TRBJ2-3, with 7 bases matching TRBD1. This CDR3 contains 15 residues. The V gene's germline CDR1 is SNHLY and CDR2 FYNNEI. J was trimmed by 5 bases and V by 6 bases; bases with no gene match: 11. CDR3 sequence reads: CASRLRQGARDTQYF. The CDR3 nucleotides are TGTGCCAGCAGACTAAGACAGGGTGCCCGAGATACGCAGTATTTT.

This chain joins TRBV6-4 and TRBJ2-7; 8 bases line up with TRBD1. Looked up from germline, CDR1 is MRHNA and CDR2 is SNTAGT. J was trimmed by 4 bases and V by 1 base; bases with no gene match: 3. The CDR3 is 14 amino acids. The CDR3 reads CASSDLDRAYEQYV. The CDR3 DNA sequence: TGTGCCAGCAGTGACTTGGACAGGGCTTACGAGCAGTACGTC.

The gene calls are TRBV29-1 and TRBJ1-1; 9 bases agree with TRBD1. V dropped 6 bases and J dropped 2; count of bases not matched to a gene: 4. Germline V gene lookup returns CDR1 SQVTM and CDR2 ANQGSEA. This CDR3 comprises 13 residues. DNA of the CDR3: TGCAGCGTCGCGACAGGGGGAAACACTGAAGCTTTCTTT. The encoded protein is CSVATGGNTEAFF.

V usage is TRBV5-8 and J usage is TRBJ1-1, with D possibly being TRBD1 (6 bases). Germline CDR1 reads SGHTS; CDR2 reads YDEGEE. With 4 bases removed from V and 0 bases from J, the gap between germline ends came to 10 bases. CDR3 length: 14 amino acids. The CDR3 DNA reads as TGTGCCAGCAGCGTAGACAGGTTGAACACTGAAGCTTTCTTT. It encodes CASSVDRLNTEAFF. Complete variable domain (other parts from reference TRBV5-8 and TRBJ1-1): EAGVTQSPTHLIKTRGQQATLRCSPISGHTSVYWYQQALGLGLQFLLWYDEGEERNRGNFPPRFSGRQFPNYSSELNVNALELEDSALYLCASSVDRLNTEAFFGQGTRLTVV.

The chain joins TRBV6-5 to TRBJ2-3; 7 nucleotides align to TRBD1. The CDR3 spans 14 residues. V shed 6 bases and J 5 bases; nucleotides not matched to a gene: 8. Germline V lookup: CDR1 MNHEY, CDR2 SVGAGI. The CDR3 reads CASSHRDRRDTQYF. The CDR3 nucleotides are TGTGCCAGCAGCCACCGGGACAGACGAGATACGCAGTATTTT.

J is TRBJ2-3 and V is TRBV4-3; 11 nucleotides agree with TRBD2. This CDR3 is built from 16 residues. CDR1 is LGHNA and CDR2 is YSLEER in the germline V gene. Unmatched junction bases numbered 4, after V lost 4 bases and J lost 1 base. This CDR3 is CASSRLAGFGTDTQYF. The CDR3 DNA reads TGCGCCAGCAGCCGACTAGCGGGGTTTGGCACAGATACGCAGTATTTT.

V gene TRBV27 combines with J gene TRBJ1-2, with D perhaps TRBD1 (5 bases). CDR1 and CDR2 from the germline V gene are MNHEY and SMNVEV (reference sequence). Trimming left V 8 bases short and J 0 bases short, with 19 bases between. The CDR3 contains 16 residues. In nucleotides, the CDR3 is TGTGCCAGCGGGTCAGTTCCCATGACAGCTAACTATGGCTACACCTTC. Amino acids: CASGSVPMTANYGYTF.

The rearrangement joins TRBV2 to TRBJ1-1; D not resolved. This CDR3 has 15 residues. Germline V CDR1 and CDR2: SNHLY, FYNNEI. Trimming removed 6 bases at V and 1 base at J, with 15 bases between. CDR3 bases: TGTGCCAGCAGGGCCGCGGATGCCGGGAACACTGAAGCTTTCTTT. It encodes CASRAADAGNTEAFF.

The CDR3 loop reads CASSTGTGNTGELFF. The DNA for the CDR3 is TGTGCCAGTAGTACCGGGACAGGGAACACCGGGGAGCTGTTTTTT. The chain recombines TRBV19 with TRBJ2-2; TRBD1 agrees at 8 bases. This CDR3 is 15 amino acids long. The germline V gene has CDR1 LNHDA and CDR2 SQIVND (reference sequence). J lost 1 base, V lost 4 bases, and 2 bases had no gene match.

Worth noting for this clone: The same CDR3 arises from other DNA sequences in this sample as well. The chain has TRBV6-5 and TRBJ1-2; the match to TRBD1 covers 8 bases. The CDR3 has 13 amino acids. Germline V CDR1 and CDR2: MNHEY, SVGAGI. With V trimmed by 6 bases and J by 8 bases, 8 bases remained unmatched. CDR3 sequence (DNA): TGTGCCAGCAGCCTGGACAGGGTGGGGGGCTACACCTTC. Amino acids: CASSLDRVGGYTF.

Worth noting for this clone: This likely reflects a read error, since a far larger clone is one base away. The conserved closing phenylalanine or tryptophan is absent in this CDR3, likely reflecting a read error. The chain recombines TRBV28 with TRBJ1-1; D may be TRBD1 (5 bases). The length of the CDR3 is 13 residues. V lost 4 bases to trimming and J lost 7 bases, with 13 bases between them. Germline loops: CDR1 MDHEN, CDR2 SYDVKM. As DNA, the CDR3 is TGTGCCAGCAGTTGGAGAGGGGTGGATGAAGCTTTCTCT. This encodes CASSWRGVDEAFS.

This clone was detected only a few times. This chain connects TRBV2 to TRBJ1-2; D unclear. Trimming removed 4 bases from V and 2 bases from J, with 5 bases in between. This CDR3 spans 12 amino acids. Germline CDR1 reads SNHLY; CDR2 reads FYNNEI. The CDR3 here is CASSVVNYGYTF. The DNA of the CDR3 is TGTGCCAGCAGTGTAGTGAACTATGGCTACACCTTC.

The rearrangement joins TRBV11-3 to TRBJ2-5; D remains ambiguous. The CDR3 loop spans 13 amino acids. Germline CDR1 is SGHNT and CDR2 is YENEEA. Trimming took off 1 base at V and 5 bases at J, with 8 bases between the two ends. In DNA form, the CDR3 reads TGTGCCAGCAGCTTAGGTCCGACGGAGACCCAGTACTTC. Protein: CASSLGPTETQYF.

The chain carries TRBV7-2 and TRBJ1-1, with 7 bases aligning to TRBD1. The CDR3 length is 16 residues. The trim removed 4 bases at V and 4 bases at J, leaving 12 bases unmatched. CDR1 and CDR2 (germline): SGHTA, FQGNSA. The CDR3: CASSSQTGVKGTEAFF. The CDR3 DNA sequence: TGTGCCAGCAGCTCTCAAACAGGGGTGAAGGGCACTGAAGCTTTCTTT.